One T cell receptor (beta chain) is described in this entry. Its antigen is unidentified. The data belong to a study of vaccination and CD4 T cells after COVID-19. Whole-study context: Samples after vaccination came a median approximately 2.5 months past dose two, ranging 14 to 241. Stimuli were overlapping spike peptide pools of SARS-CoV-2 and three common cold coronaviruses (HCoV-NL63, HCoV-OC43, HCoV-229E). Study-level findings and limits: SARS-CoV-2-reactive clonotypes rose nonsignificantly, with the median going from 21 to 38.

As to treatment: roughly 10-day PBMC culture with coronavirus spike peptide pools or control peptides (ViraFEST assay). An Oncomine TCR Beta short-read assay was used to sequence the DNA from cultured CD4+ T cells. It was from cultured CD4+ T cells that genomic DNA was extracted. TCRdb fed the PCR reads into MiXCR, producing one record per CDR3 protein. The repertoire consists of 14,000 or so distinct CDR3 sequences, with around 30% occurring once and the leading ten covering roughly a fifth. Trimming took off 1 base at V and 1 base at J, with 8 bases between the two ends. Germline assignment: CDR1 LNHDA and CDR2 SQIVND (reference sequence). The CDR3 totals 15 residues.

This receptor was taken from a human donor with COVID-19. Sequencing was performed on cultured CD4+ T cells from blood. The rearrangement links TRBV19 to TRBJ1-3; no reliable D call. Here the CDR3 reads CASSIGLLSGNTIYF. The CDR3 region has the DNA TGTGCCAGTAGTATAGGACTTCTTTCTGGAAACACCATATATTTT.